These T cell receptor beta chains were read from a single sample in a study of T cell responses to AZD1222 COVID-19 vaccine. Sequenced by immunoSEQ multiplex PCR; TCRdb stores in-frame clones only, minus some. The sample consists of over 120,000 clones, about 90% of them appearing once. The source material was peripheral blood, sampled on day 0 of AZD1222 vaccination. The receptors stem from an adult in good health. The CDR3 runs from the conserved cysteine through the conserved F or W. A D gene is named only where the DNA matches it firmly.

D gene | J gene | V gene | CDR3 DNA | CDR3 protein
. | TRBJ1-1 | TRBV19 | TGTGCCAGTAGTATAGCACCCGAGATTACTGAAGCTTTCTTT | CASSIAPEITEAFF
. | TRBJ2-2 | TRBV20-1 | TGCAGTGTTCCCGAGCTGTTTTTT | CSVPELFF
. | TRBJ2-2 | TRBV2 | TGTGCCAGCATAGGGACGCCGAACACCGGGGAGCTGTTTTTT | CASIGTPNTGELFF
. | TRBJ2-3 | TRBV12-5 | TGTGCTAGTGGTTTGGGGTTTGGAAGGGCGGATACGCAGTATTTT | CASGLGFGRADTQYF
. | TRBJ2-3 | TRBV7-9 | TGTGCCAGCACCAAAAATCGAGAGGCAGATACGCAGTATTTT | CASTKNREADTQYF
TRBD2 | TRBJ2-3 | TRBV18 | TGTGCCAGCTCACCACCGAGGACTAGCGGGGTCAAAGATACGCAGTATTTT | CASSPPRTSGVKDTQYF
. | TRBJ2-3 | TRBV12-3/TRBV12-4 | TGTGCCAGCAGTTTAAGTACAGATACGCAGTATTTT | CASSLSTDTQYF
. | TRBJ1-1 | TRBV18 | TGTGCCAGCTCACCTGGAAGTGGGGGCACTGAAGCTTTCTTT | CASSPGSGGTEAFF
. | TRBJ1-3 | TRBV19 | TGTGCCAGTAGTCCAGGGCTCTCTGGAAACACCATATATTTT | CASSPGLSGNTIYF
. | TRBJ2-7 | TRBV6-6 | TGTGCCAGCAGTTATGCAGAGGTCGCTGGGCAGTACTTC | CASSYAEVAGQYF
. | TRBJ2-3 | TRBV5-1 | TGCGCCAGCAGCCAATCCAGCGTAGGAGGAGATACGCAGTATTTT | CASSQSSVGGDTQYF
. | TRBJ2-1 | TRBV7-2 | TGTGCCAGCAGCCTACGAACGGCTACCGTCGATGAGCAGTTCTTC | CASSLRTATVDEQFF
. | TRBJ2-2 | TRBV25-1 | TGTGCCAGCAGTAATCGGGAAGATACCGGGGAGCTGTTTTTT | CASSNREDTGELFF